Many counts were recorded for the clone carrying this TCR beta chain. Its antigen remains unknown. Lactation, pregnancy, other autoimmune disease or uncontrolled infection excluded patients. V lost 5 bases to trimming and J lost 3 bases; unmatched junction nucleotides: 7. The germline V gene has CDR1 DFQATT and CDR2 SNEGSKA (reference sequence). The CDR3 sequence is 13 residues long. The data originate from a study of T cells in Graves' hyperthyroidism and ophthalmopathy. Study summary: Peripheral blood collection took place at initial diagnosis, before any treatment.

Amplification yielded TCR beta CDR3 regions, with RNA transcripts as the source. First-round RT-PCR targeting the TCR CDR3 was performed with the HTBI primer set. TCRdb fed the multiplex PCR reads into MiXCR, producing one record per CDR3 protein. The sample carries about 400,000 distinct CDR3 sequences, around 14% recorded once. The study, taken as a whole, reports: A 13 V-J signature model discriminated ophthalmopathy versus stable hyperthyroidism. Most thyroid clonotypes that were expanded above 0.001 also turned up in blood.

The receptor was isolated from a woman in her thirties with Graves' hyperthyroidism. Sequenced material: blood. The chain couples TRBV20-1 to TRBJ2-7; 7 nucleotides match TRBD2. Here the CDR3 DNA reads TGCAGTGCTTCCCCCAGGGACTACTACGAGCAGTACTTC. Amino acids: CSASPRDYYEQYF.